The 16 T cell receptor beta chains below all came from one sample that was sequenced in a study of T cell repertoires in cytomegalovirus infection. TCRdb ran MiXCR on the reads and lists one entry per CDR3 protein. The sample yields just under 550,000 distinct CDR3 sequences, around a quarter seen once. Source material: PBMCs. The receptor source for this set is a human donor in good health (CMV status not recorded). Some clones in this sample may be carry-over from other donors' samples.

The sample holds a few counts of this clonotype. This chain connects TRBV7-2 to TRBJ1-2; no clear D. V was trimmed by 5 bases and J by 7 bases, leaving 14 bases between them. Germline values: CDR1 SGHTA, CDR2 FQGNSA. The CDR3 extends over 13 amino acids. The CDR3 sequence: CASSLSGGVGYTF. CDR3 sequence (DNA): TGTGCCAGCAGCCTCTCTGGCGGGGTTGGCTACACCTTC.

The sample holds a few counts of this clonotype. The J gene is TRBJ2-7, the V gene TRBV28, with 8 bases aligning to TRBD1. The CDR3 has 14 amino acids. Germline V gene data show CDR1 as MDHEN and CDR2 as SYDVKM. The V gene end was trimmed by 6 bases and the J gene end by 4 bases; junction bases not matched to a gene: 8. The CDR3 coding sequence is TGTGCCAGCAGAAGGGGGACAGGAATGTACGAGCAGTACTTC. Its protein is CASRRGTGMYEQYF.

This rearrangement joins TRBV27 to TRBJ1-6; D not resolved. The germline V and J ends were trimmed by 3 bases and 7 bases, with 10 bases remaining between them. CDR1 MNHEY and CDR2 SMNVEV come from the germline V gene (reference sequence). This CDR3 contains 14 residues. The CDR3 loop reads CASSFGEKNSPLHF. Here the CDR3 DNA reads TGTGCCAGCAGTTTCGGGGAGAAAAATTCACCCCTCCACTTT.

The table lists this clonotype with a few counts. The DNA for the CDR3 is TGCAGCGTTAGGGACAGGGGGCAAGGTCAGCCCCAGCATTTT. Its translation: CSVRDRGQGQPQHF. V and J are TRBV29-1 and TRBJ1-5, with TRBD1 identical over 12 bases. Looked up from germline, CDR1 is SQVTM and CDR2 is ANQGSEA. The J segment lost 6 bases and the V segment lost 5 bases, leaving 5 bases of the junction unmatched. This CDR3 region has 14 residues.

The chain has TRBV12-3 or TRBV12-4 and TRBJ1-5; D unclear. The CDR3 runs 13 residues. Trimming cost V 3 bases and J 7 bases, with 10 bases left between them. The CDR3 loop is CASSLSGKQPQHF. The DNA for the CDR3 is TGTGCCAGCAGTTTGTCGGGAAAACAGCCCCAGCATTTT.

This chain connects TRBV6-6 to TRBJ1-1; weak D call: TRBD1 (5 bases). The germline V and J ends were trimmed by 7 bases and 7 bases, with 13 bases remaining between them. This CDR3 is 12 amino acids long. Looked up from germline, CDR1 is MNHNY and CDR2 is SVGAGI (reference sequence). The CDR3: CASIGGWHEAFF. Written as DNA, the CDR3 is TGTGCCAGCATTGGGGGTTGGCATGAAGCTTTCTTT.

This clonotype was seen only a few times. The genes are TRBV7-3 and TRBJ2-5, with D perhaps matching TRBD2 (7 bases). Germline V gene lookup returns CDR1 SGHTA and CDR2 FQGTGA. The CDR3 covers 14 residues. V lost 2 bases, J lost 5 bases, and 12 bases lay in between. DNA for the CDR3: TGTGCCAGCAGCTTAGGGGGGGGCTGGGAGACCCAGTACTTC. It translates to CASSLGGGWETQYF.

The table lists this clonotype with a few counts. The chain has TRBV6-1 and TRBJ2-1, with a weak D call TRBD1 (6 bases). The length of the CDR3 is 14 residues. Deletions cut 6 bases from V and 10 bases from J, with 19 bases between. Germline CDR1 MNHNS, CDR2 SASEGT. In nucleotides, the CDR3 is TGTGCCAGCAGCCTCAGGGGCCAGTCTGGGGAGCAGTTCTTC. It specifies CASSLRGQSGEQFF.

The sample holds one count of this clonotype. This may be a read error: a much more frequent sequence differs by one nucleotide. The V and J genes are TRBV7-6 and TRBJ2-1; D not resolved. Germline V lookup: CDR1 SGHVS, CDR2 FNYEAQ. The CDR3 has 14 residues. The CDR3 sequence: CASSLVGRYNEQCF. CDR3 DNA: TGTGCCAGCAGCTTAGTGGGCCGGTACAATGAGCAGTGCTTC.

The chain recombines TRBV6-5 with TRBJ1-1; tentatively, D is TRBD1 (5 bases). V lost 4 bases and J lost 5, with 17 bases in between. The CDR3 is 15 amino acids. Germline CDR1 and CDR2: MNHEY and SVGAGI. The CDR3 loop reads CASSSPAGRRTEAFF. CDR3 in DNA: TGTGCCAGCAGTTCCCCCGCAGGGAGGAGGACTGAAGCTTTCTTT.

V and J are TRBV20-1 and TRBJ2-6, with TRBD1 matching over 9 bases. Trimming took 4 bases from V and 0 from J; bases not matched to a gene: 4. The germline CDR1 and CDR2 sequences are DFQATT and SNEGSKA (reference sequence). This CDR3 region has 16 residues. This chain's CDR3 is CSAIGTGLSGANVLTF. The CDR3 region has the DNA TGCAGTGCTATCGGGACAGGGCTCTCTGGGGCCAACGTCCTGACTTTC.

The V call is TRBV19, the J call TRBJ1-2, with 9 positions matching TRBD1. V dropped 6 bases and J dropped 5; count of bases not matched to a gene: 10. The length of the CDR3 is 15 residues. The V gene's germline CDR1 is LNHDA and CDR2 SQIVND (reference sequence). The CDR3 here is CASREIPGQGYGYTF. In nucleotides, the CDR3 is TGTGCCAGTAGGGAGATACCGGGACAGGGATATGGCTACACCTTC.

J is TRBJ2-1 and V is TRBV9, with D perhaps assigned TRBD1 or TRBD2 (5 bases each). Trimming shortened V by 3 bases and J by 3 bases, and 10 bases separated the two germline ends. The length of the CDR3 is 14 residues. The germline gives CDR1 SGDLS, CDR2 YYNGEE. The CDR3 coding sequence is TGTGCCAGCAGCGGGGGGACGTTCTACAATGAGCAGTTCTTC. It specifies CASSGGTFYNEQFF.

CDR3 sequence reads: CASSQAGALAGGDTQYF. For the CDR3, the DNA is TGCGCCAGCAGCCAAGCCGGAGCACTAGCGGGAGGGGATACGCAGTATTTT. This chain uses TRBV4-1 with TRBJ2-3; TRBD2 aligns across 13 bases. The V gene's germline CDR1 is MGHRA and CDR2 YSYEKL. Germline trimming cut 1 base from V and 6 bases from J; bases unmatched to any gene: 7. CDR3 length: 17 amino acids.

This clonotype was detected many times. The J gene is TRBJ2-5, the V gene TRBV7-2, with D perhaps TRBD1 or TRBD2 (6 bases each). The CDR3 extends over 15 amino acids. CDR1 SGHTA and CDR2 FQGNSA come from the germline V gene. V dropped 3 bases and J dropped 3 bases, with 14 bases sitting between them. This chain's CDR3 is CASSFRGGPEETQYF. In DNA, the CDR3 is TGTGCCAGCAGCTTTAGAGGGGGGCCAGAAGAGACCCAGTACTTC.

CDR3: CASSSGLAGAGAAYEQYF. The DNA of the CDR3 is TGTGCCAGCAGTTCCGGACTAGCGGGAGCAGGAGCCGCCTACGAGCAGTACTTC. The chain combines TRBV27 with TRBJ2-7, with TRBD2 identical over 13 bases. V gave up 4 bases and J gave up 2 bases; unmatched junction bases: 11. Germline V CDR1 and CDR2: MNHEY, SMNVEV (reference sequence). The CDR3 runs to 18 residues.